A selection of T cell receptor beta chains follows, all from one sample in a study of cytomegalovirus exposure and HLA in healthy donors. Profiling relied on immunoSEQ multiplex PCR, and the TCRdb table lists in-frame clones only, not all of them. Among about 70,000 clones, around 86% were seen once, and the ten largest hold 1.5% to 2%. Source material: PBMCs. These receptors came from a young woman in good health and CMV-seronegative. CDR3s include the opening cysteine and the closing phenylalanine or tryptophan. The D gene is left open where the match is weak. Size is stated for part of the rows, as once, few or many counts, or as a class when the clone is expanded.

V gene	D gene	J gene	clone size	CDR3 protein	CDR3 DNA
TRBV28	NA	TRBJ1-5	NA	CASSGGQVNQPQHF	TGTGCCAGCAGTGGGGGCCAGGTCAATCAGCCCCAGCATTTT
TRBV20-1	NA	TRBJ1-2	NA	CSANRDYGYTF	TGCAGTGCTAACAGGGACTATGGCTACACCTTC
TRBV11-3	NA	TRBJ2-2	NA	CASSPRLAGELFF	TGTGCCAGCAGCCCCAGGCTCGCCGGGGAGCTGTTTTTT
TRBV28	NA	TRBJ2-7	NA	CASRPGLRVYEQYF	TGTGCCAGTAGACCTGGACTACGGGTCTACGAGCAGTACTTC
TRBV6-6	NA	TRBJ2-7	NA	CASSYGNSYEQYF	TGTGCCAGCAGTTACGGTAATAGCTACGAGCAGTACTTC
TRBV6-1	TRBD1	TRBJ2-7	few	CASPRDRGLYEQYF	TGTGCCAGCCCCCGGGACAGGGGGCTCTACGAGCAGTACTTC
TRBV9	TRBD2	TRBJ2-1	NA	CASSVDLIAGGYNEQFF	TGTGCCAGCAGCGTAGATCTAATAGCGGGAGGTTACAATGAGCAGTTCTTC
TRBV29-1	NA	TRBJ1-2	NA	CSVEEYSFYGYTF	TGCAGCGTTGAAGAGTACAGCTTCTATGGCTACACCTTC
TRBV7-9	TRBD2	TRBJ2-1	once	CASSPGTSGSYNEQFF	TGTGCCAGCAGCCCCGGGACTAGCGGGAGCTACAATGAGCAGTTCTTC
TRBV7-9	NA	TRBJ2-1	NA	CASSSRLLVWGNEQFF	TGTGCCAGCAGCTCCCGGCTACTAGTATGGGGCAATGAGCAGTTCTTC
TRBV27	TRBD1	TRBJ2-7	NA	CASSRPPRQGNDEQYF	TGTGCCAGCAGCCGCCCACCACGACAGGGAAATGACGAGCAGTACTTC
TRBV9	TRBD2	TRBJ2-3	NA	CASSSGGASGLAGGRAQYF	TGTGCCAGCAGCTCTGGAGGGGCCTCGGGACTAGCGGGAGGGAGAGCGCAGTATTTT
TRBV27	TRBD1	TRBJ2-5	NA	CASSLSGQAQETQYF	TGTGCCAGCAGTTTGAGCGGACAGGCGCAAGAGACCCAGTACTTC
TRBV5-1	TRBD2	TRBJ2-7	NA	CASSLGQGATSGSLEQYF	TGCGCCAGCAGCTTGGGTCAGGGGGCCACTAGCGGGAGTCTCGAGCAGTACTTC